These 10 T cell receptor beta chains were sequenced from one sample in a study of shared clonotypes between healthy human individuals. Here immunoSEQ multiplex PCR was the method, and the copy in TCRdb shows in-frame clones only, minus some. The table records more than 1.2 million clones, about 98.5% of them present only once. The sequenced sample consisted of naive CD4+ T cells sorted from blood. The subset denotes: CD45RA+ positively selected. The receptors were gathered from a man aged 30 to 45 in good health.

The CDR3 DNA reads TGTGCCAGCAGCCTTCGTCAGGGGGGCCTGAGCTCCTACGAGCAGTACTTC. Translated: CASSLRQGGLSSYEQYF. The J gene is TRBJ2-7, the V gene TRBV4-2; D might be TRBD1 (7 bases). The V end lost 4 bases, the J end lost 0 bases, and 19 bases lay between the germline ends. This CDR3 spans 17 amino acids. Germline CDR1 reads LGHNA; CDR2 reads YNFKEQ.

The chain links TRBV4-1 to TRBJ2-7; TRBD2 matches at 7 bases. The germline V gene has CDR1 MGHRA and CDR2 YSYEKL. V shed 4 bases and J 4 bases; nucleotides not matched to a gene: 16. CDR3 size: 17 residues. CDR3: CASSPLWRERSGYEQYF. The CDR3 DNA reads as TGCGCCAGCAGCCCCCTCTGGCGGGAGCGATCTGGGTACGAGCAGTACTTC.

The CDR3 nucleotides are TGTGCCAGCAGTCAATGGACTGGACTCACTGGCTACACCTTC. This sequence encodes CASSQWTGLTGYTF. The chain uses TRBV28 and TRBJ1-2, with D hard to call. The V gene's germline CDR1 is MDHEN and CDR2 SYDVKM. This CDR3 has 14 amino acids. V dropped 5 bases and J dropped 7 bases, with 17 bases sitting between them.

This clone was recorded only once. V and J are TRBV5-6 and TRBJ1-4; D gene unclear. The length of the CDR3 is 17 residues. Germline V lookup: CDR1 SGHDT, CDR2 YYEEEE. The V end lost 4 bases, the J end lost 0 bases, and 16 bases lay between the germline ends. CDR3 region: CASSMRRPISTNEKLFF. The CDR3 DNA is TGTGCCAGCAGCATGCGACGGCCAATCTCAACTAATGAAAAACTGTTTTTT.

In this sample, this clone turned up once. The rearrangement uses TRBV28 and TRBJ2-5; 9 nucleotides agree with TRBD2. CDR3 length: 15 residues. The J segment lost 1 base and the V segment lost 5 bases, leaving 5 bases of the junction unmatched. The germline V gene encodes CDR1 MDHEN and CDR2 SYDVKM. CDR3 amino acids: CASSPLAGIQETQYF. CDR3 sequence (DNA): TGTGCCAGCAGTCCCCTAGCGGGGATCCAAGAGACCCAGTACTTC.

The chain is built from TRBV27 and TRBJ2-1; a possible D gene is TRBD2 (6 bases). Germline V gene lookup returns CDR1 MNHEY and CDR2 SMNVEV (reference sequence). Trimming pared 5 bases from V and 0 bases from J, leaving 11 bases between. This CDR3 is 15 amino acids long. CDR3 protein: CASSPRETSYNEQFF. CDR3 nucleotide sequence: TGTGCCAGCAGTCCGCGGGAAACCTCCTACAATGAGCAGTTCTTC.

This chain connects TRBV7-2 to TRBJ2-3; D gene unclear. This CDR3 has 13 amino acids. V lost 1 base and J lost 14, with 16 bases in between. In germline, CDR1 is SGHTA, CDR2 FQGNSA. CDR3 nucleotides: TGTGCCAGCAGCTTAGTGCCGGACGGTCTACCGTATTTT. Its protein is CASSLVPDGLPYF.

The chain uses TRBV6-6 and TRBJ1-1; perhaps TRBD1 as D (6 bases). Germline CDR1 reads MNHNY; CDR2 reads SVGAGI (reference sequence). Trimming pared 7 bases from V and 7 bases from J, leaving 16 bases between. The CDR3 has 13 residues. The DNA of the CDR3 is TGTGCCAGCATTGACCGACAGGATAATGAAGCTTTCTTT. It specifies CASIDRQDNEAFF.

As DNA, the CDR3 is TGTGCCAGCAGCGTAGAAGACGGACGGTTGAATCCCGAGCAGTACTTC. Its protein product is CASSVEDGRLNPEQYF. The chain couples TRBV9 to TRBJ2-7; D gene ambiguous. V was cut by 0 bases and J by 6 bases, with 19 bases left in between. The germline CDR1 and CDR2 sequences are SGDLS and YYNGEE. The CDR3 loop spans 16 amino acids.

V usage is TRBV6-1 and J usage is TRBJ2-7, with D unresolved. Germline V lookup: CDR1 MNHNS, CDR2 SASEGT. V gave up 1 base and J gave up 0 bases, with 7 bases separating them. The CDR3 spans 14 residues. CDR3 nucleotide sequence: TGTGCCAGCAGTGAAGATAATGTCTCCTACGAGCAGTACTTC. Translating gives CASSEDNVSYEQYF.